This T cell receptor (beta chain) was sequenced for a study of blood T cell repertoires in COVID-19. Study in general: The study drew acute and convalescent COVID-19 samples from the United States, Italy and Spain.

Trimming removed 5 bases at V and 7 bases at J, with 15 bases between. Germline loops: CDR1 LGHDT, CDR2 YNNKEL (reference sequence). The CDR3 covers 14 residues. Under the authors' procedure: Reference gene primer amplification yielded estimated nucleated cell counts. Profiling relied on immunoSEQ multiplex PCR, and the TCRdb table lists in-frame clones only, not all of them. D and trimming were read from the DNA, whereas the V and J calls and clone size are those reported in that table. The sample carries a few hundred thousand clones, 85% to 90% recorded once. Sequenced input: PBMCs or T cells enriched from blood (not recorded which). This rearrangement joins TRBV3-1 (or the pseudogene TRBV3-2) to TRBJ1-5; D call uncertain. This clonotype originated in a man aged 30 to 45 who had recovered from COVID-19. The CDR3 here is CASSATFTQQPQHF. CDR3 coding DNA: TGTGCCAGCAGCGCCACCTTCACACAGCAGCCCCAGCATTTT.